This is a list of T cell receptor beta chains from one sample in a study of CD8 T cells in ankylosing spondylitis. TCRdb re-called the 5' RACE reads through MiXCR, storing one row per CDR3 protein. The table includes under 250,000 distinct CDR3 sequences, approximately 7.6% detected once. The sequencing sample was made of blood, either unsorted or a sorted T cell fraction (not recorded which). Every receptor here comes from a female donor with ankylosing spondylitis or in good health (not recorded which). The conserved cysteine and the conserved F or W are not part of the CDR3 here. D genes are given only for firm matches.

TRBD1 | TRBJ1-2 | TRBV12-3/TRBV12-4 | ASSLEGAAGGYT
. | TRBJ1-4 | TRBV20-1 | SARGQEARKLF
TRBD2 | TRBJ2-7 | TRBV6-5 | ASSYSGLAGAYEQY
TRBD2 | TRBJ2-3 | TRBV5-1 | ASSPGLAGGGTDTQY
TRBD1 | TRBJ2-7 | TRBV29-1 | SARTGEGHEQY
. | TRBJ2-7 | TRBV6-1 | ASSEGAWHEQY
. | TRBJ1-1 | TRBV12-3/TRBV12-4 | ASREQGGDTEAF
TRBD2 | TRBJ2-3 | TRBV5-1 | ASSLSSGDTDTQY
. | TRBJ2-6 | TRBV7-6 | ASSSISSGSGANVLT
. | TRBJ1-5 | TRBV20-1 | SARARGWGNQPQH
. | TRBJ2-5 | TRBV11-2 | ASSLPPGNQETQY
. | TRBJ2-1 | TRBV4-3 | ASSQDAWRYNEQF
TRBD2 | TRBJ2-3 | TRBV12-3/TRBV12-4 | AIRGLAGGLATDTQY
TRBD1 | TRBJ1-2 | TRBV18 | ASSPKTGESYGYT
. | TRBJ2-3 | TRBV10-3 | ATQTSTDTQY
. | TRBJ2-1 | TRBV30 | AWARDNEQF
TRBD2 | TRBJ2-3 | TRBV4-3 | ASSQSKRGAQY
TRBD1 | TRBJ1-2 | TRBV11-2 | ASSVFSGAGGDGYT
. | TRBJ2-7 | TRBV18 | ASSPSTAFYEQY
. | TRBJ2-1 | TRBV6-1 | ASSEYTPPDEQF
. | TRBJ1-1 | TRBV15 | ATSREMDLNTEAF
TRBD1 | TRBJ2-7 | TRBV7-6 | ASSPGTVGEQY
TRBD1 | TRBJ2-1 | TRBV27 | AAKEGTGSGHEQF
. | TRBJ2-1 | TRBV20-1 | SASGQIRNEQF
. | TRBJ2-1 | TRBV7-9 | ASSNSPFGNEQF
TRBD2 | TRBJ2-1 | TRBV6-1 | ASSPGLVGI
. | TRBJ1-2 | TRBV5-1 | ASSGGNYGYT
TRBD1 | TRBJ2-5 | TRBV10-3 | ASRDRPQETQY
. | TRBJ1-1 | TRBV3-1 | VSNRQGEGDTEAF
TRBD2 | TRBJ2-7 | TRBV7-2 | ASSLASGGTSSYEQY
TRBD1 | TRBJ2-2 | TRBV5-1 | ASSLDRDTGELF
. | TRBJ1-1 | TRBV4-3 | ASSQDLSNTEAF
TRBD1 | TRBJ2-1 | TRBV29-1 | SLTGRDRGHEQF
TRBD1 | TRBJ2-3 | TRBV9 | ASSVVGQGKTDTQY
. | TRBJ1-2 | TRBV5-1 | ASSPRQPHGYT
. | TRBJ2-1 | TRBV4-1 | ASSQDLNREWDEQF
. | TRBJ2-7 | TRBV5-1 | ASSSGTSYEQY
TRBD2 | TRBJ2-1 | TRBV6-2/TRBV6-3 | ASRYTTGVSSGGRYNEQF
TRBD2 | TRBJ2-5 | TRBV3-1 | ASSQSGRAEETQY
. | TRBJ2-5 | TRBV18 | ASSEGQGEAETQY
TRBD2 | TRBJ2-3 | TRBV4-3 | ASSQDIGTSGSVDTQY
TRBD2 | TRBJ2-1 | TRBV20-1 | SARLRGSLNEQF
. | TRBJ1-6 | TRBV4-3 | ASSQVYGSPLH
. | TRBJ2-5 | TRBV13 | ASTIRGAQETQY
TRBD2 | TRBJ2-1 | TRBV28 | ASSRAGASYNEQF
TRBD2 | TRBJ2-1 | TRBV5-1 | ASSLAGTSGISQF
. | TRBJ1-2 | TRBV14 | ASSQDRVGYT
TRBD2 | TRBJ2-1 | TRBV19 | ASSPRLAGYNEQF
. | TRBJ2-1 | TRBV5-4 | ASSLGGALNNEQF
TRBD1 | TRBJ1-1 | TRBV6-5 | ASSSWSGQVTEAF
. | TRBJ2-2 | TRBV3-1 | ASSRGGGELF
. | TRBJ1-1 | TRBV11-2 | ASSLEGGTVLNTEAF
. | TRBJ2-7 | TRBV28 | ASSLWTGPKEQY
. | TRBJ1-2 | TRBV6-5 | ASSPQGEGYT
TRBD2 | TRBJ2-7 | TRBV3-1 | ASCQDKAGGPAYEQY
. | TRBJ2-7 | TRBV11-2 | ASSQRTVYEQY
. | TRBJ1-2 | TRBV4-3 | ASSPVVRYGYT
. | TRBJ1-6 | TRBV11-1 | ASSLGSRSPLH
TRBD2 | TRBJ2-3 | TRBV5-1 | ASSFTRAQGTSGGDTQY